This T cell receptor (beta chain) was identified in a study of cytomegalovirus exposure and HLA in healthy donors. Study-level points and caveats: A prior analysis recorded that most TCR beta V segments were productive about 90% or about 30% of the time. Fewer N-insertions (relative to the 666-donor mean) were reportedly seen in an Asian-associated ancestry cluster in a later analysis. It was assumed in the presence/absence analyses that sequencing depth was roughly uniform across donors.

Trimming took off 2 bases at V and 4 bases at J, with 4 bases between the two ends. The CDR3 runs to 12 residues. Germline V gene lookup returns CDR1 LNHNV and CDR2 YYDKDF (reference sequence). For this clone: Its antigen is unknown.

PCR used 60 Vbeta primers and 13 Jbeta primers. Only in-frame clones appear in the TCRdb table, and some are missing; sequencing was by immunoSEQ multiplex PCR. The sample shows some 150,000 clones, 80% to 85% of them seen only once. Though nominally healthy at sampling, donors likely had unrecorded immune exposures. The chain couples TRBV15 to TRBJ2-3; D not certain. This sequence was found in a woman under 30 in good health and CMV-seronegative. The sequenced sample was PBMCs. CDR3: CATSRIADTQYF. The CDR3 coding sequence is TGTGCCACCAGCAGAATCGCAGATACGCAGTATTTT.